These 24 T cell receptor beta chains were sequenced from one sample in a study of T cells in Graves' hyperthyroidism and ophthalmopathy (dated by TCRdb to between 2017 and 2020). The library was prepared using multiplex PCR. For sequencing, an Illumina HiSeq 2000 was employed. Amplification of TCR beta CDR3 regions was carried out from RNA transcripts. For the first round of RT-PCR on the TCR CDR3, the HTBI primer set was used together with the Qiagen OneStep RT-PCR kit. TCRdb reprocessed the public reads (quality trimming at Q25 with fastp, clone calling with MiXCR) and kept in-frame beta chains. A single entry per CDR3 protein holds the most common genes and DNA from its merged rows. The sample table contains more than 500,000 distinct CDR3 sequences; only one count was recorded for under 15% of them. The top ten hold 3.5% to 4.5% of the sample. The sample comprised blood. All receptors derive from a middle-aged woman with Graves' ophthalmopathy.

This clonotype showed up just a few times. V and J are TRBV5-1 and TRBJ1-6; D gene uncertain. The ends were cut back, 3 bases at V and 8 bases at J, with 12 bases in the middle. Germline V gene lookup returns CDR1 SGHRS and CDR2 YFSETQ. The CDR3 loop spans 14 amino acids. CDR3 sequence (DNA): TGCGCCAGCAGCTCCAGGAATAGGGATTCACCCCTCCACTTT. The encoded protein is CASSSRNRDSPLHF.

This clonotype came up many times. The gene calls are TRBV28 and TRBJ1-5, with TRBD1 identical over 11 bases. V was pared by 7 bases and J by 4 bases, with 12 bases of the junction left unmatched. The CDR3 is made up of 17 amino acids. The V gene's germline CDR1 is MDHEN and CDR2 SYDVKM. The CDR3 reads CASKGALGTGGNQPQHF. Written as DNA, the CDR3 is TGTGCCAGCAAAGGGGCCCTCGGGACAGGGGGAAATCAGCCCCAGCATTTT.

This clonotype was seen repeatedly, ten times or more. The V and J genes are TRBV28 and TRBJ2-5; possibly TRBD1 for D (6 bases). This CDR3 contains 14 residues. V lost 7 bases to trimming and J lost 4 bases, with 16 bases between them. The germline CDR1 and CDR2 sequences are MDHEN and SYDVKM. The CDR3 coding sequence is TGTGCCAGCAACCCCCCGGGACAAGGAGAGACCCAGTACTTC. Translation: CASNPPGQGETQYF.

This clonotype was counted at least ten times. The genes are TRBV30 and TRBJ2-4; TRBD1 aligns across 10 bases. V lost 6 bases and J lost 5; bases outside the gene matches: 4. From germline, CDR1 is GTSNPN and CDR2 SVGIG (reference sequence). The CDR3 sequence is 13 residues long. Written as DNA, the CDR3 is TGTGCCTGCAGACAGGGGGCACAAAACATTCAGTACTTC. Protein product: CACRQGAQNIQYF.

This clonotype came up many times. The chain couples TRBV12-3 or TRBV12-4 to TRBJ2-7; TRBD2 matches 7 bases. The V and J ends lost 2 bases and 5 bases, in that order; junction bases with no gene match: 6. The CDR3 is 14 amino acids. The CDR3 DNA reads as TGTGCCAGCAGTTTATATAGCGGGCTCAACGAGCAGTACTTC. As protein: CASSLYSGLNEQYF.

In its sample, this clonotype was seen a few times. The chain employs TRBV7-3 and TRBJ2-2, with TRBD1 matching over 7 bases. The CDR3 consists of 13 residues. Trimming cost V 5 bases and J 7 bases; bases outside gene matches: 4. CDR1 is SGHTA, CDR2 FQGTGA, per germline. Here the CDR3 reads CASSVTGFGELFF. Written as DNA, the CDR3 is TGTGCCAGCAGCGTGACAGGGTTCGGGGAGCTGTTTTTT. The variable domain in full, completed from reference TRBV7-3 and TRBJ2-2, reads GAGVSQTPSNKVTEKGKYVELRCDPISGHTALYWYRQSLGQGPEFLIYFQGTGAADDSGLPNDRFFAVRPEGSVSTLKIQRTERGDSAVYLCASSVTGFGELFFGEGSRLTVL.

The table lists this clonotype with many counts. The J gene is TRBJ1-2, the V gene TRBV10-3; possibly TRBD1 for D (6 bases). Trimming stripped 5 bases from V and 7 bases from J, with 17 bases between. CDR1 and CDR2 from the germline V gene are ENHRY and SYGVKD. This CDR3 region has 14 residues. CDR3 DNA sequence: TGTGCCATCAGTTTACAGGGTTGGAACGGTGGCTACACCTTC. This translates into CAISLQGWNGGYTF.

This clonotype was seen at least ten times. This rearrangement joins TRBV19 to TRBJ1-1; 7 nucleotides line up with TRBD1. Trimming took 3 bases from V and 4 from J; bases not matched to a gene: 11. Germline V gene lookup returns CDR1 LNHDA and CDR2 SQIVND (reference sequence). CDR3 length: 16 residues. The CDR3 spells CASSIAGGEWGTEAFF. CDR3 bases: TGTGCCAGTAGTATCGCAGGGGGGGAATGGGGCACTGAAGCTTTCTTT.

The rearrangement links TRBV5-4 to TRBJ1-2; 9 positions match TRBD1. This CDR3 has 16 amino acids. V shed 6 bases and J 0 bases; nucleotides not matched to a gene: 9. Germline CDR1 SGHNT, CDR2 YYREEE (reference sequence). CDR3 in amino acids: CASNWDRVVTNYGYTF. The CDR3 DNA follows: TGTGCCAGCAACTGGGACAGGGTTGTTACTAACTATGGCTACACCTTC.

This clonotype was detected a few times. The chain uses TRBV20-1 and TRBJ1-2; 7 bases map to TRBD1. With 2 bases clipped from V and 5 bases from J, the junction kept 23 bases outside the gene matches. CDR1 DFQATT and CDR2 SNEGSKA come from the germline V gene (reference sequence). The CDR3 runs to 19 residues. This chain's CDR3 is CSARYVGGGRTSVEYGYTF. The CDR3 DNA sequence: TGCAGTGCTAGATATGTAGGGGGCGGTCGCACTTCGGTCGAATATGGCTACACCTTC.

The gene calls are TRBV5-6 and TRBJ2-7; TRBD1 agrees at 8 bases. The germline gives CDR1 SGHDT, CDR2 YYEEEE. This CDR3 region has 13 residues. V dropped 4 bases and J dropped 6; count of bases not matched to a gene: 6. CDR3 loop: CASSGMTGVEQYF. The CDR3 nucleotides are TGTGCCAGCAGCGGAATGACAGGGGTCGAGCAGTACTTC. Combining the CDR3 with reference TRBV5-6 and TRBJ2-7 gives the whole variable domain DAGVTQSPTHLIKTRGQQVTLRCSPKSGHDTVSWYQQALGQGPQFIFQYYEEEERQRGNFPDRFSGHQFPNYSSELNVNALLLGDSALYLCASSGMTGVEQYFGPGTRLTVT.

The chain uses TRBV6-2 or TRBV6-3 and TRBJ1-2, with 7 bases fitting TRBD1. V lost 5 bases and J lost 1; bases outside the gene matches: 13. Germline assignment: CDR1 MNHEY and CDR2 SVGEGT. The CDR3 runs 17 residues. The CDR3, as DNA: TGTGCCAGCAGTAGCCCGGGACAGACCCAACTTAACTATGGCTACACCTTC. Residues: CASSSPGQTQLNYGYTF.

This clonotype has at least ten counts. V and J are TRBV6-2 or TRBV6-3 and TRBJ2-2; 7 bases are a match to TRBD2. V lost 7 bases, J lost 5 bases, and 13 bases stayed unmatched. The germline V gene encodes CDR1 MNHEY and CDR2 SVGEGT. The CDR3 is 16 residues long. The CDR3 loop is CASKKGRAGDTGELFF. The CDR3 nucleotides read TGTGCCAGCAAAAAAGGGAGGGCCGGGGATACCGGGGAGCTGTTTTTT.

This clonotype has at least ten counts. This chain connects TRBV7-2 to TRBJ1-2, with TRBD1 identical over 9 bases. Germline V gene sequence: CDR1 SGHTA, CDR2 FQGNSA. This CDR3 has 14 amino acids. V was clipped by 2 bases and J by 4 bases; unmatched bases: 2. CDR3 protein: CASSLQQGAYGYTF. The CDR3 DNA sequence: TGTGCCAGCAGCTTACAACAGGGGGCCTATGGCTACACCTTC. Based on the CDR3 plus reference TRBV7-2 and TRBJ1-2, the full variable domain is GAGVSQSPSNKVTEKGKDVELRCDPISGHTALYWYRQSLGQGLEFLIYFQGNSAPDKSGLPSDRFSAERTGGSVSTLTIQRTQQEDSAVYLCASSLQQGAYGYTFGSGTRLTVV.

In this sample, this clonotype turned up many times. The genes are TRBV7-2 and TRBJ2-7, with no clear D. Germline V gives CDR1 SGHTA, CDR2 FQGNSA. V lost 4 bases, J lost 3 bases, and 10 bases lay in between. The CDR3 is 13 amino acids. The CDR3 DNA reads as TGTGCCAGCAGCTCCAGTCAAGACTACGAGCAGTACTTC. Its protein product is CASSSSQDYEQYF.

The CDR3 loop reads CATSDLDSHEQYF. In DNA form, the CDR3 reads TGTGCCACCAGTGACCTTGACAGCCACGAGCAGTACTTC. J is TRBJ2-7 and V is TRBV24-1; D is possibly TRBD1 (5 bases). V lost 4 bases and J 5 bases, leaving 11 bases between the germline ends. This CDR3 has 13 amino acids. The germline gives CDR1 KGHDR, CDR2 SFDVKD.

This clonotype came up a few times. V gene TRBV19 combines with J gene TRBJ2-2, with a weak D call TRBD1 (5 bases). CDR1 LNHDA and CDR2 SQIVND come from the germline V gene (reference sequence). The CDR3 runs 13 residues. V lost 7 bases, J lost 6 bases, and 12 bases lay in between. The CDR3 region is CASTRVDAGELFF. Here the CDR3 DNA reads TGTGCCAGTACCAGGGTGGATGCCGGGGAGCTGTTTTTT.

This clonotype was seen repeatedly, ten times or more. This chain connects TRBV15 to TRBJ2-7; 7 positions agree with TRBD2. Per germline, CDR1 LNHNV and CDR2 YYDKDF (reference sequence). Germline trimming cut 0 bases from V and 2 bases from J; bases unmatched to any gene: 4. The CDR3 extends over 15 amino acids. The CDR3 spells CATSREPGGPYEQYF. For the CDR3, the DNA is TGTGCCACCAGCAGAGAACCGGGAGGCCCCTACGAGCAGTACTTC.

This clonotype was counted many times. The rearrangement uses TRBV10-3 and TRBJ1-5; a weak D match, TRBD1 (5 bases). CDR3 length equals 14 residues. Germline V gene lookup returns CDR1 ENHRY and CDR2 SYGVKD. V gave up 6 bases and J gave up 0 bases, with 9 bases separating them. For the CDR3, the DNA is TGTGCCATCAGCCGGGACGGTAGCAATCAGCCCCAGCATTTT. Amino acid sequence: CAISRDGSNQPQHF.

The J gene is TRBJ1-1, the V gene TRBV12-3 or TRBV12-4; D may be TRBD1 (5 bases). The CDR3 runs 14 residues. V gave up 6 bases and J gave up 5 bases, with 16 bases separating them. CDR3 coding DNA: TGTGCCAGCAGCAAAACTACAGGAGTTACTGAAGCTTTCTTT. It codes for CASSKTTGVTEAFF.

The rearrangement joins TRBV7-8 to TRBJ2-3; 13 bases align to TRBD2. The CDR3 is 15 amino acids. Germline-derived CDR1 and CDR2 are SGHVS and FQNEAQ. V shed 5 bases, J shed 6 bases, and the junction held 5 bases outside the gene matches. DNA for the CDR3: TGTGCCAGCAGCCCGGGGACTAGCGGGACGGATACGCAGTATTTT. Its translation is CASSPGTSGTDTQYF.

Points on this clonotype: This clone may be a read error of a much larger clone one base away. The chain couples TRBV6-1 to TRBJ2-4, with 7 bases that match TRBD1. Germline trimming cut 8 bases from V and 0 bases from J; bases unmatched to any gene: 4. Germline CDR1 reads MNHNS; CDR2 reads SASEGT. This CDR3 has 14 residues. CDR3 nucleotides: TGTGCCAGCGGCAGGGGGAAAGCCAAAAACATTCAGTACTTC. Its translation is CASGRGKAKNIQYF.

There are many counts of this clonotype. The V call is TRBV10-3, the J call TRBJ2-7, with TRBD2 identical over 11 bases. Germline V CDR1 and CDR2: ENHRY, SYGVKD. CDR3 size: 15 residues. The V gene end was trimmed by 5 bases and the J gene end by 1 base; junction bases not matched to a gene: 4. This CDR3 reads CAISPSSGGSYEQYF. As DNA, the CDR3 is TGTGCCATCAGTCCCTCTAGCGGGGGGTCCTACGAGCAGTACTTC.

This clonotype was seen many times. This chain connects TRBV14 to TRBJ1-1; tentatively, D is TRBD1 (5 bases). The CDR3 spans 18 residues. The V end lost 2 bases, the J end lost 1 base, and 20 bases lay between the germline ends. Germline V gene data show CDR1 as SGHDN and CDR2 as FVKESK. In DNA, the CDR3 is TGTGCCAGCAGCCAATTGCATGATTGGGACCTCACGAACACTGAAGCTTTCTTT. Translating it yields CASSQLHDWDLTNTEAFF.